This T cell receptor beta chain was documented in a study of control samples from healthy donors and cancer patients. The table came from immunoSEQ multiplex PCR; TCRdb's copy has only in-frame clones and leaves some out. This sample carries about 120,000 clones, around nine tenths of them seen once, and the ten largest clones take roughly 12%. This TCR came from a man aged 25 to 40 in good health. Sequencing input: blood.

In DNA form, the CDR3 reads TGTGCCAGCAGTTTAGAGGGACGTAGCAATCAGCCCCAGCATTTT. Translated, it gives CASSLEGRSNQPQHF. The rearrangement links TRBV27 to TRBJ1-5; D possibly corresponds to TRBD1 (5 bases). Trimming took 2 bases from V and 0 from J, leaving 8 bases between them. The CDR3 extends over 15 amino acids. From germline, CDR1 is MNHEY and CDR2 SMNVEV (reference sequence).